This T cell receptor (beta chain) was identified during a study of OX40 agonist ivuxolimab in advanced cancers. Trimming removed 2 bases at V and 4 bases at J, with 18 bases between. Germline V gene data show CDR1 as SGHTA and CDR2 as FQGNSA. There are 16 residues in the CDR3. The repertoire was sequenced with immunoSEQ multiplex PCR; TCRdb's copy has only in-frame clones and lacks some. Of 55,000 to 80,000 clones detected, 84% appear once; the ten largest clones hold approximately 8.7%. The chain joins TRBV7-2 to TRBJ2-7; D possibly corresponds to TRBD1 (6 bases). The clonotype was recovered from an adult with an advanced solid tumor such as melanoma, head and neck, liver or kidney cancer. The sequenced sample was CD4+ or CD8+ T cells sorted from blood, obtained in a trial of the OX40 agonist ivuxolimab. As DNA, the CDR3 is TGTGCCAGCAGCTTACCACAGGGTGTGCGCTGGTACGAGCAGTACTTC. Its translation: CASSLPQGVRWYEQYF. The full variable domain, completed using reference TRBV7-2 and TRBJ2-7, is GAGVSQSPSNKVTEKGKDVELRCDPISGHTALYWYRQSLGQGLEFLIYFQGNSAPDKSGLPSDRFSAERTGGSVSTLTIQRTQQEDSAVYLCASSLPQGVRWYEQYFGPGTRLTVT.